The rows below give T cell receptor beta chains drawn from one sample of a study of blood T cell repertoires in COVID-19. Produced via immunoSEQ multiplex PCR; TCRdb's table is partial and in-frame only. Of about 260,000 clones listed, approximately 90% were seen once; the top ten hold around 1%. Input material: PBMCs or T cells enriched from blood (not recorded which). The receptor set was obtained from a man in his fifties or sixties who had been exposed to COVID-19. The CDR3 runs from the conserved cysteine through the conserved F or W.

TRBV24-1	CATSEPGQGNEQYF
TRBV2	CASSAQGAGNTIYF
TRBV29-1	CSTDSDTQYF
TRBV10-3	CAISEFVGGYTF
TRBV5-5	CASSEPGLEVIEQFF
TRBV6-5	CASSPTGAGEKLFF
TRBV2	CASSGQEIQPQHF
TRBV5-1	CASSLVAGTEAFF
TRBV12-5	CASGTGSHWETQYF
TRBV3-1/TRBV3-2	CASSQGWEGPNTGELFF
TRBV6-5	CASSLMGSNTGELFF
TRBV5-1	CASAPRAANTEAFF
TRBV18	CASSPIPVSQPQHF
TRBV3-1/TRBV3-2	CASSQNRVGEQYF
TRBV7-2	CASSFSATGAYEQYF
TRBV3-1/TRBV3-2	CASSQVRELMNTEAFF
TRBV7-9	CASSLGRGWVRF
TRBV6-6	CASSQDGTATYEQYF
TRBV3-1/TRBV3-2	CASSRNRGYEQFF
TRBV28	CASSLRQGEPQHF
TRBV7-6	CASSSIPSGSTDTQYF
TRBV5-1	CASSLIPNSGNTIYF
TRBV6-5	CASFIPWAGEAFF
TRBV27	CASSWHFNYGYTF
TRBV24-1	CATQGTGIVDTEAFF
TRBV4-1	CASSQGEGLYGYTF
TRBV28	CASKGQGTFNSPLHF
TRBV9	CASSPRAGTANSPLHF
TRBV10-2	CASSQGFYGYTF
TRBV4-1	CASSQRPQGVATNEKLFF
TRBV6-5	CASSYRGGRNEKLFF
TRBV29-1	CSVGGGQGARYYGYTF
TRBV27	CASSGQGRGYTF
TRBV7-3	CASSLTGEDNEQFF
TRBV2	CASRRRGRTNEKLFF
TRBV25-1	CASSDAQGNTGELFF